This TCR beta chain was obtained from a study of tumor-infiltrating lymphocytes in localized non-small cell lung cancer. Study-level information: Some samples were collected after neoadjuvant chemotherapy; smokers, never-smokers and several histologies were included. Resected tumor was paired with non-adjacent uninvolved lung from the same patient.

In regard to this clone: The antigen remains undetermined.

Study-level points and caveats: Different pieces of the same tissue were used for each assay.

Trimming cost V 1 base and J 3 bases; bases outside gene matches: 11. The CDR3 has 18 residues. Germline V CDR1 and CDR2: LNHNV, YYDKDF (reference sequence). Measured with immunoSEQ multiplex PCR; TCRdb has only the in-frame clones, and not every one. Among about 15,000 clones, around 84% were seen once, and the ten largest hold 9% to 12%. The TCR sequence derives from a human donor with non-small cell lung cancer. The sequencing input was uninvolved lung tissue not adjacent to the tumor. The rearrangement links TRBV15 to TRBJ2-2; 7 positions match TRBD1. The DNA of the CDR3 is TGTGCCACCAGCAGAGGTCACAGGGGAACTGTGTACACCGGGGAGCTGTTTTTT. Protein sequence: CATSRGHRGTVYTGELFF.